The 30 T cell receptor beta chains reported below all come from one sample, sequenced in a study of blood T cell repertoires in COVID-19. Clones were sequenced by immunoSEQ multiplex PCR, and TCRdb holds only the in-frame ones, with some missing. The table records about 98,000 clones, under 85% of them present only once. Sequenced input: peripheral blood. The receptor source for this set is a man between 65 and 79 years old with acute or convalescent COVID-19.

The rearrangement uses TRBV27 and TRBJ1-5, with D maybe TRBD1 (5 bases). The germline V gene encodes CDR1 MNHEY and CDR2 SMNVEV (reference sequence). The CDR3 runs 13 residues. V shed 7 bases and J shed 3 bases, with 10 bases lying between them. The CDR3 is CASKGQINQPQHF. DNA of the CDR3: TGTGCCAGCAAGGGGCAGATCAATCAGCCCCAGCATTTT.

The chain uses TRBV9 and TRBJ2-7, with TRBD1 as a possible D gene (6 bases). The CDR3 is 14 residues long. The germline V and J ends were trimmed by 4 bases and 2 bases, with 13 bases remaining between them. Germline lookup yields CDR1 SGDLS and CDR2 YYNGEE. DNA of the CDR3: TGTGCCAGCAGCCTCAGGACAGACCCCTACGAGCAGTACTTC. Translating gives CASSLRTDPYEQYF.

This chain uses TRBV6-5 with TRBJ2-5; no clear D. V lost 0 bases, J lost 5 bases, and 10 bases lay in between. Germline CDR1 reads MNHEY; CDR2 reads SVGAGI. CDR3 length: 14 residues. Written as DNA, the CDR3 is TGTGCCAGCAGTTACTCGTACAGTGTGGAGACCCAGTACTTC. It encodes CASSYSYSVETQYF.

V usage is TRBV2 and J usage is TRBJ2-5, with D maybe TRBD2 (5 bases). Germline-derived CDR1 and CDR2 are SNHLY and FYNNEI. V was clipped by 6 bases and J by 4 bases, with 18 bases between them. The CDR3 covers 15 residues. CDR3 in amino acids: CASRRALSPSETQYF. Written as DNA, the CDR3 is TGTGCCAGCAGGAGGGCACTCTCGCCTTCAGAGACCCAGTACTTC.

The chain couples TRBV28 to TRBJ2-7; D unclear. Germline V gives CDR1 MDHEN, CDR2 SYDVKM. This CDR3 contains 13 residues. The V end lost 6 bases, the J end lost 0 bases, and 9 bases lay between the germline ends. Here the CDR3 reads CASRRPGSYEQYF. DNA for the CDR3: TGTGCCAGCAGACGGCCGGGCTCCTACGAGCAGTACTTC.

The chain couples TRBV7-3 to TRBJ2-7; 9 bases align to TRBD2. V shed 2 bases and J 2 bases; nucleotides not matched to a gene: 7. This CDR3 contains 16 residues. Germline CDR1 SGHTA, CDR2 FQGTGA. Here the CDR3 DNA reads TGTGCCAGCAGCTTATGGGGCGGGAGGGCCCCCTACGAGCAGTACTTC. It translates to CASSLWGGRAPYEQYF.

V and J are TRBV7-2 and TRBJ1-2, with D perhaps matching TRBD1 (6 bases). The CDR3 length is 15 residues. Germline V lookup: CDR1 SGHTA, CDR2 FQGNSA. V was shortened by 1 base and J by 4 bases, with 13 bases between the two germline ends. For the CDR3, the DNA is TGTGCCAGCAGCTTAGATAACAGGGACCTCTATGGCTACACCTTC. It yields the protein CASSLDNRDLYGYTF.

Only a few counts were recorded for this clone. V is TRBV9 and J is TRBJ1-2; a weak D match, TRBD1 (5 bases). This CDR3 is built from 14 residues. Germline V CDR1 and CDR2: SGDLS, YYNGEE. V was pared by 4 bases and J by 4 bases, with 14 bases between. The CDR3 spells CASSPTGGFYGYTF. DNA for the CDR3: TGTGCCAGCAGCCCCACGGGGGGATTCTATGGCTACACCTTC.

The gene calls are TRBV5-1 and TRBJ2-7, with 7 positions matching TRBD2. This CDR3 region has 16 residues. Germline V gene data show CDR1 as SGHRS and CDR2 as YFSETQ. The V gene end was trimmed by 0 bases and the J gene end by 0 bases; junction bases not matched to a gene: 6. CDR3 sequence reads: CASSLVTLADSYEQYF. The CDR3 region has the DNA TGCGCCAGCAGCTTGGTAACCCTAGCGGACTCCTACGAGCAGTACTTC.

The chain uses TRBV6-5 and TRBJ1-1; D remains ambiguous. Germline V lookup: CDR1 MNHEY, CDR2 SVGAGI. This CDR3 spans 13 amino acids. The V gene lost 2 bases and the J gene lost 5 bases, with 9 bases spanning the gap. The CDR3 DNA is TGTGCCAGCAGTTACACGGGAAGGACTGAAGCTTTCTTT. This codes for CASSYTGRTEAFF.

The chain links TRBV11-2 to TRBJ1-2, with 11 positions matching TRBD1. The CDR3 consists of 15 residues. Trimming took 4 bases from V and 3 from J; bases not matched to a gene: 4. Germline-derived CDR1 and CDR2 are SGHAT and FQNNGV. CDR3 residues: CASSSGQGAYYGYTF. For the CDR3, the DNA is TGTGCCAGCAGCTCCGGACAGGGGGCCTACTATGGCTACACCTTC.

V gene TRBV19 combines with J gene TRBJ1-1; 7 nucleotides align to TRBD1. The CDR3 is made up of 13 amino acids. V trimming: 2 bases; J trimming: 3 bases; junction bases outside the gene matches: 0. Germline CDR1 reads LNHDA; CDR2 reads SQIVND (reference sequence). CDR3 DNA sequence: TGTGCCAGTAGTATAACAGGGGACACTGAAGCTTTCTTT. This encodes CASSITGDTEAFF.

The V call is TRBV23-1, the J call TRBJ1-6; D perhaps matches TRBD1 (6 bases). TRBV23-1 falls under the ORF class, with uncertain function. This CDR3 has 15 amino acids. V gave up 4 bases and J gave up 6 bases, with 13 bases separating them. CDR3 in amino acids: CASSRTGWSNSPLHF. The CDR3 DNA follows: TGCGCCAGCAGTCGCACAGGGTGGTCTAATTCACCCCTCCACTTT.

This chain uses TRBV27 with TRBJ2-3; no clear D. The CDR3 covers 18 residues. The germline V gene encodes CDR1 MNHEY and CDR2 SMNVEV (reference sequence). Trimming shortened V by 10 bases and J by 0 bases, and 26 bases separated the two germline ends. The CDR3: CATRLGHYPGTSTDTQYF. The CDR3 DNA reads TGTGCCACCAGATTAGGTCATTACCCAGGAACTAGCACAGATACGCAGTATTTT.

The J gene is TRBJ2-2, the V gene TRBV5-1; D is perhaps TRBD1 (6 bases). V was cut by 0 bases and J by 6 bases, with 12 bases left in between. Germline-derived CDR1 and CDR2 are SGHRS and YFSETQ. The CDR3 spans 15 residues. CDR3 sequence reads: CASSLGQGQAGELFF. The CDR3 DNA is TGCGCCAGCAGCTTGGGGCAGGGGCAGGCCGGGGAGCTGTTTTTT.

This clone was seen once. This chain joins TRBV19 and TRBJ2-5; D perhaps matches TRBD1 (5 bases). From germline, CDR1 is LNHDA and CDR2 SQIVND (reference sequence). The CDR3 has 14 amino acids. The V end lost 5 bases, the J end lost 1 base, and 11 bases lay between the germline ends. CDR3 sequence reads: CASSYGRAQETQYF. The CDR3, as DNA: TGTGCCAGTAGTTATGGCAGGGCCCAAGAGACCCAGTACTTC.

The rearrangement links TRBV3-1 (or the pseudogene TRBV3-2) to TRBJ1-1; D gene unclear. The germline gives CDR1 LGHDT, CDR2 YNNKEL (reference sequence). Trimming removed 4 bases from V and 1 base from J, with 7 bases in between. This CDR3 is 13 amino acids long. The CDR3 nucleotides read TGTGCCAGCAGCCCTCGACAGAACACTGAAGCTTTCTTT. It is translated as CASSPRQNTEAFF.

The J gene is TRBJ2-5, the V gene TRBV5-1; 8 bases are a match to TRBD1. The CDR3 has 14 residues. V trimming: 2 bases; J trimming: 7 bases; junction bases outside the gene matches: 7. Germline CDR1 reads SGHRS; CDR2 reads YFSETQ. CDR3 region: CASSLPQGAVTQYF. The CDR3 nucleotides read TGCGCCAGCAGCTTACCTCAGGGGGCCGTGACCCAGTACTTC.

The chain recombines TRBV30 with TRBJ1-3, with D hard to call. V lost 2 bases and J lost 8, with 13 bases in between. This CDR3 has 13 amino acids. Germline-derived CDR1 and CDR2 are GTSNPN and SVGIG (reference sequence). CDR3 in amino acids: CAWSLVTEDTIYF. CDR3 nucleotides: TGTGCCTGGAGTTTAGTTACCGAAGACACCATATATTTT.

This clone has more than one count but fewer than ten. This CDR3 is also generated by other DNA sequences in the sample. The chain is built from TRBV7-9 and TRBJ2-7; 9 bases map to TRBD2. The CDR3 consists of 15 residues. CDR1 and CDR2 from the germline V gene are SEHNR and FQNEAQ (reference sequence). V lost 6 bases, J lost 1 base, and 7 bases stayed unmatched. The CDR3 protein is CASRRSGSGSYEQYF. CDR3 bases: TGTGCCAGCAGACGTAGCGGGAGTGGGTCCTACGAGCAGTACTTC. The full variable domain, rest sourced from reference TRBV7-9 and TRBJ2-7, is DTGVSQNPRHKITKRGQNVTFRCDPISEHNRLYWYRQTLGQGPEFLTYFQNEAQLEKSRLLSDRFSAERPKGSFSTLEIQRTEQGDSAMYLCASRRSGSGSYEQYFGPGTRLTVT.

The chain is built from TRBV3-1 (or the pseudogene TRBV3-2) and TRBJ1-2; TRBD1 matches 7 bases. CDR3 length: 13 residues. Germline loops: CDR1 LGHDT, CDR2 YNNKEL (reference sequence). With 6 bases clipped from V and 3 bases from J, the junction kept 4 bases outside the gene matches. In DNA form, the CDR3 reads TGTGCCAGCAGTCCGACAGGGTACTATGGCTACACCTTC. Its translation: CASSPTGYYGYTF.

This clone was recorded a few times. The chain links TRBV5-4 to TRBJ2-3, with 7 bases fitting TRBD2. There are 16 residues in the CDR3. V gave up 4 bases and J gave up 4 bases; unmatched junction bases: 12. Germline CDR1 is SGHNT and CDR2 is YYREEE (reference sequence). CDR3 in amino acids: CASSLTPAGAADTQYF. CDR3 coding DNA: TGTGCCAGCAGCCTCACGCCTGCGGGAGCGGCAGATACGCAGTATTTT.

The V gene is TRBV4-3, the J gene TRBJ2-3; 7 nucleotides align to TRBD2. Germline lookup yields CDR1 LGHNA and CDR2 YSLEER. Trimming cost V 0 bases and J 2 bases; bases outside gene matches: 5. The CDR3 spans 16 residues. Written as DNA, the CDR3 is TGCGCCAGCAGCCAAGACGGGCAGCGGGACACAGATACGCAGTATTTT. Translated, it gives CASSQDGQRDTDTQYF.

This chain links TRBV3-1 (or the pseudogene TRBV3-2) with TRBJ2-7; the match to TRBD2 covers 12 bases. J gave up 3 bases and V 1 base, and 4 bases lay outside the gene matches. The CDR3 runs 16 residues. Germline lookup yields CDR1 LGHDT and CDR2 YNNKEL (reference sequence). The CDR3 sequence: CASSQAQTSGSYEQYF. The CDR3 region has the DNA TGTGCCAGCAGCCAAGCGCAGACTAGCGGGAGCTACGAGCAGTACTTC.

The V and J genes are TRBV12-3 or TRBV12-4 and TRBJ1-5; D is unresolved. This CDR3 is 13 amino acids long. The V gene lost 6 bases and the J gene lost 6 bases, with 12 bases spanning the gap. CDR3 sequence: CASSAPRSQPQHF. In DNA form, the CDR3 reads TGTGCCAGCAGCGCGCCTAGGAGTCAGCCCCAGCATTTT.

The chain carries TRBV10-3 and TRBJ1-1; weak D call: TRBD1 (6 bases). Germline V gives CDR1 ENHRY, CDR2 SYGVKD. Trimming cost V 0 bases and J 5 bases, with 13 bases left between them. This CDR3 comprises 15 residues. The DNA of the CDR3 is TGTGCCATCAGTGAGTCCTCAGGGGAGAGGACTGAAGCTTTCTTT. Protein sequence: CAISESSGERTEAFF.

This clone was observed a handful of times. The V call is TRBV5-6, the J call TRBJ2-3; 13 bases agree with TRBD2. The CDR3 is made up of 14 amino acids. Trimming removed 2 bases from V and 8 bases from J; junction bases left unmatched: 2. Germline lookup yields CDR1 SGHDT and CDR2 YYEEEE. The CDR3 is CASSFRTSGSTQYF. DNA for the CDR3: TGTGCCAGCAGCTTTAGGACTAGCGGGAGTACGCAGTATTTT.

The chain couples TRBV24-1 to TRBJ1-2; TRBD1 matches at 8 bases. CDR3 size: 13 residues. The germline CDR1 and CDR2 sequences are KGHDR and SFDVKD. With V trimmed by 3 bases and J by 8 bases, 4 bases remained unmatched. CDR3 in amino acids: CATSDQGAQGYTF. The DNA for the CDR3 is TGTGCCACCAGTGATCAGGGGGCTCAGGGCTACACCTTC.

The chain joins TRBV18 to TRBJ2-2; TRBD1 might be the D (7 bases). This CDR3 has 16 amino acids. Germline values: CDR1 KGHSH, CDR2 LQKENI. Trimming pared 3 bases from V and 4 bases from J, leaving 15 bases between. In nucleotides, the CDR3 is TGTGCCAGCTCACCGTTGGCAGGGGGGATCACCGGGGAGCTGTTTTTT. Its translation: CASSPLAGGITGELFF. Full variable domain (missing parts from reference TRBV18 and TRBJ2-2): NAGVMQNPRHLVRRRGQEARLRCSPMKGHSHVYWYRQLPEEGLKFMVYLQKENIIDESGMPKERFSAEFPKEGPSILRIQQVVRGDSAAYFCASSPLAGGITGELFFGEGSRLTVL.

The chain employs TRBV7-3 and TRBJ2-5; D possibly corresponds to TRBD1 (5 bases). Trimming removed 6 bases from V and 5 bases from J, with 13 bases in between. This CDR3 contains 13 residues. Germline V gives CDR1 SGHTA, CDR2 FQGTGA. The CDR3 DNA reads as TGTGCCAGCAGTAGGGGTTCAGGGGAGACCCAGTACTTC. The encoded protein is CASSRGSGETQYF.